This T cell receptor beta chain was documented in a study of blood T cell repertoires in COVID-19. Study overall: COVID-19 samples collected from the United States, Italy and Spain covered acute and convalescent phases. T cells, B-cell-depleted T cells, or PBMCs supplied cDNA or gDNA.

Germline-derived CDR1 and CDR2 are MNHNS and SASEGT. The V end was cut by 0 bases, the J end by 8 bases, with 5 bases between. This CDR3 is built from 12 residues. Under the authors' procedure: Reference gene primer amplification in the assay estimated nucleated cell counts. Sequencing was performed with immunoSEQ multiplex PCR; in TCRdb, only in-frame clones are kept and a portion is missing. V and J calls and clone size come straight from that table; D and trimming were deduced from the DNA. This table holds 120,000 or so clones, around 80% found once. V and J are TRBV6-1 and TRBJ1-5; D is unclear. This clonotype was obtained from a man in his sixties or seventies with acute or convalescent COVID-19. The sample comprised peripheral blood. The CDR3 spells CASSEARKPQHF. The CDR3 nucleotides are TGTGCCAGCAGTGAAGCGCGAAAGCCCCAGCATTTT.